The sequence of this TCR beta chain was determined in a study of blood T cells in healthy people across ages (dated by TCRdb to 2014 to 2015). For context, the study as a whole: In model experiments, roughly one uniquely barcoded TCR beta cDNA molecule per two T cells was captured by template switching. Using deep sequencing normalized with unique cDNA molecular identifiers, the study measured how TCR beta repertoire diversity changes with age. Four age groups were formed from the donors: young (average 16 years), middle-aged (just under 40), aged (under 70) and long-lived (about 75). To avoid experimental bias, donors of different ages were randomly spread across the sequencing lanes. Using the same blood draw, the study looked at two additional independent replicas of 1 million unique cDNA reads for two donors, one aged 18 to 30 and the other aged 80 or older.

Here is what the overall study found, with its caveats: As age increased, observed TCR beta diversity per million T cells dropped in a roughly linear way, and a significant reduction was already evident by age 40. Donor CMV infection status was unknown, potentially confounding age-related changes in expanded clonotypes. Because profiling used bulk unsorted PBMCs, naive and antigen-experienced compartments could not be compared conclusively. There was a strong correlation between observed TCR beta diversity and the percentage of naive T cells measured by flow cytometry. Estimates of total diversity based on one million sequenced T cells were considered lower bounds and underestimates. Compared with the aged group, the long-lived group had more naive CD4+ T cells, fewer expanded clones and increased TCR diversity, suggesting age selection.

A note on this clonotype: No antigen is known for it. No qualities accompany the bases; no much larger clone lies one base away.

Preparation of the library involved 5' RACE. The run used an Illumina HiSeq 2500. A second about 7 to 11 cycle PCR used a sample-barcoded 5' primer and a J-beta primer mix. Each TCR beta cDNA molecule received a unique molecular identifier from a template-switch 5' adaptor carrying 12 random nucleotides. Each sample yielded at least 2.5 million CDR3-containing paired-end reads. The Mint cDNA synthesis kit, primed by a TRBC-specific oligonucleotide, was used to synthesize first-strand cDNA from all RNA. Following uracil-DNA glycosylase treatment, all cDNA underwent a first 18-cycle PCR with the universal primers M1SS and BC2_uni_R. In the original analysis: For normalization, 1 million high-quality reads were randomly selected from each sample, with every read carrying a distinct molecular identifier. Instead of being binned into consensus sequences, reads that shared molecular identifiers were thrown out. CDR3 identification, clonotype clustering and error correction used MiTCR with a Q25 quality threshold and the strictest error-elimination algorithm. Lower-bound total TCR beta diversity was estimated with a nonparametric unseen species model using Euler transformation. TCRdb took the public reads, trimmed them with fastp at Q25, ran MiXCR for clone calling and kept in-frame beta chains. One record per CDR3 amino acid sequence lists the most common genes and DNA. These V and J calls originate from TCRdb's pipeline instead of the authors' own analysis. Here the sample has around 790,000 distinct CDR3 sequences; around 45% occur a single time. Of the sample, about a fifth is held by the ten largest clones.

The 40 or so donors, aged roughly 6 to 90 years, were systemically healthy Caucasian individuals from Russia. Each donor gave ten milliliters of peripheral blood, collected into EDTA-treated Vacutainer tubes. Ficoll-Paque density-gradient centrifugation was used to isolate PBMCs, with at least 7 million per sample. Total RNA, at least 6 micrograms per sample, was extracted from PBMCs with Trizol reagent. For every donor, flow cytometry on a PBMC aliquot measured the percentage of naive CD45RAhigh/CD27high T cells. Clipping removes 6 bases from V and 2 bases from J, with 13 as the unmatched junction base count. The CDR3 runs 17 residues from the cysteine to the phenylalanine. Here the CDR3 DNA is all that survives: 51 bases in frame from base 1. CDR1 MNHNS and CDR2 SASEGT were looked up in the germline V gene.

Sample: blood. This sequence uses TRBV6-1 and TRBJ2-5; a stretch of 9 junction bases matches TRBD2. The TCR sequence derives from a man between 60 and 70 years old in good health. The sequence in DNA is TGTGCCAGCAGCCGACGTGAAGCGGGGGGCCGACAAGAGACCCAGTACTTC. Translated, this gives CASSRREAGGRQETQYF.